The 20 T cell receptor beta chains listed next were all sequenced from one sample in a study of vaccination and CD4 T cells after COVID-19. These receptors are not linked to any known antigen. Treatment: approximately 10-day PBMC culture with coronavirus spike peptide pools or control peptides (ViraFEST assay). Sequencing of cultured CD4+ T cell DNA used the Oncomine TCR Beta short-read assay. TCRdb re-analysed the PCR reads in MiXCR, keeping a single row per CDR3 protein. The data contain fewer than 11,000 distinct CDR3 sequences, roughly 27% of them singletons. Sequencing was performed on CD4+ T cells from blood, cultured in vitro, taken before SARS-CoV-2 vaccination. The receptor source for this set is a human donor who received a COVID-19 vaccine.

This clonotype appeared once. This chain links TRBV5-1 with TRBJ2-5; D is uncertain. The V end was cut by 0 bases, the J end by 1 base, with 10 bases between. There are 15 residues in the CDR3. Germline assignment: CDR1 SGHRS and CDR2 YFSETQ. CDR3 nucleotides: TGCGCCAGCAGCTTGGGGATAGGGTTCCAAGAGACCCAGTACTTC. Translated, it gives CASSLGIGFQETQYF. The variable domain in full, completed from reference TRBV5-1 and TRBJ2-5, reads KAGVTQTPRYLIKTRGQQVTLSCSPISGHRSVSWYQQTPGQGLQFLFEYFSETQRNKGNFPGRFSGRQFSNSRSEMNVSTLELGDSALYLCASSLGIGFQETQYFGPGTRLLVL.

In this sample, this clonotype turned up a few times. The CDR3 DNA sequence: TGTGCCAGCATTCAGGGGGGCGGAGGGGAAAAACTGTTTTTT. It specifies CASIQGGGGEKLFF. The gene calls are TRBV6-1 and TRBJ1-4; TRBD1 agrees at 7 bases. Per germline, CDR1 MNHNS and CDR2 SASEGT. This CDR3 is built from 14 residues. V was pared by 7 bases and J by 8 bases, with 10 bases of the junction left unmatched.

The gene calls are TRBV12-3 or TRBV12-4 and TRBJ2-3; perhaps TRBD2 as D (7 bases). The CDR3 runs to 17 residues. The V and J ends lost 6 bases and 5 bases respectively, with 24 bases between them. Here the CDR3 DNA reads TGTGCCAGCAGAGACTACCCGGGACGGGGAGGGGGAGATACGCAGTATTTT. Amino acid sequence: CASRDYPGRGGGDTQYF.

This clonotype has just a few counts. This chain joins TRBV6-1 and TRBJ1-4; weak D call: TRBD1 (5 bases). The CDR3 consists of 15 residues. Per germline, CDR1 MNHNS and CDR2 SASEGT. Between the trimmed V and J ends, which lost 6 bases and 7 bases, there was a span of 18 bases. For the CDR3, the DNA is TGTGCCAGCAGAGACATAGCGGGGGTGGTTGAAAAACTGTTTTTT. Its translation: CASRDIAGVVEKLFF.

In its sample, this clonotype was seen a few times. This rearrangement joins TRBV5-1 to TRBJ2-3, with TRBD2 identical over 10 bases. The germline V gene has CDR1 SGHRS and CDR2 YFSETQ. The CDR3 is 14 amino acids. Losses at the gene ends were 7 bases for V and 5 bases for J; bases not matched to a gene: 7. CDR3 region: CASASGGAKDTQYF. CDR3 sequence (DNA): TGCGCCAGCGCCAGCGGGGGGGCCAAAGATACGCAGTATTTT.

The sample holds a few counts of this clonotype. J is TRBJ2-1 and V is TRBV18, with 8 nucleotides matching TRBD1. The junction had 3 bases not matched to a gene; V was cut back by 5 bases and J by 0 bases. The germline gives CDR1 KGHSH, CDR2 LQKENI. The CDR3 extends over 15 amino acids. DNA for the CDR3: TGTGCCAGCTCAGCTGACAGGGGCTCCTACAATGAGCAGTTCTTC. Translation: CASSADRGSYNEQFF.

The gene calls are TRBV27 and TRBJ2-2, with D perhaps matching TRBD1 (5 bases). The V and J ends lost 5 bases and 3 bases respectively, with 10 bases between them. Germline CDR1 is MNHEY and CDR2 is SMNVEV (reference sequence). The CDR3 is 14 amino acids. This CDR3 is CASSTTEYTGELFF. CDR3 bases: TGTGCCAGCAGTACGACAGAATACACCGGGGAGCTGTTTTTT.

The V call is TRBV2, the J call TRBJ2-2; 7 bases align to TRBD1. The CDR3 extends over 15 amino acids. Germline V gene data show CDR1 as SNHLY and CDR2 as FYNNEI. The V and J ends lost 6 bases and 1 base, in that order; junction bases with no gene match: 5. CDR3 in amino acids: CASRFGTENTGELFF. CDR3 nucleotide sequence: TGTGCCAGCAGGTTCGGGACAGAGAACACCGGGGAGCTGTTTTTT.

This clonotype was counted between two and nine times. The chain has TRBV15 and TRBJ2-5; 11 positions agree with TRBD2. The CDR3 is made up of 17 amino acids. The germline V gene encodes CDR1 LNHNV and CDR2 YYDKDF (reference sequence). V shed 7 bases, J shed 3 bases, and the junction held 13 bases outside the gene matches. CDR3: CATTREGLAGGKETQYF. The CDR3 coding sequence is TGTGCCACCACGCGTGAAGGACTAGCGGGTGGTAAAGAGACCCAGTACTTC. Complete variable domain (other parts from reference TRBV15 and TRBJ2-5): DAMVIQNPRYQVTQFGKPVTLSCSQTLNHNVMYWYQQKSSQAPKLLFHYYDKDFNNEADTPDNFQSRRPNTSFCFLDIRSPGLGDTAMYLCATTREGLAGGKETQYFGPGTRLLVL.

The chain has TRBV18 and TRBJ2-5, with D uncertain. V dropped 2 bases and J dropped 3 bases, with 1 base sitting between them. The CDR3 contains 11 residues. CDR1 KGHSH and CDR2 LQKENI come from the germline V gene. CDR3 in amino acids: CASSPEETQYF. Here the CDR3 DNA reads TGTGCCAGCTCACCAGAAGAGACCCAGTACTTC. The variable domain in full, with the rest retrieved from reference TRBV18 and TRBJ2-5, is NAGVMQNPRHLVRRRGQEARLRCSPMKGHSHVYWYRQLPEEGLKFMVYLQKENIIDESGMPKERFSAEFPKEGPSILRIQQVVRGDSAAYFCASSPEETQYFGPGTRLLVL.

By frequency in the sample, this clonotype is medium-sized. The chain joins TRBV30 to TRBJ1-2; 7 nucleotides align to TRBD1. With 0 bases clipped from V and 3 bases from J, the junction kept 4 bases outside the gene matches. Germline V lookup: CDR1 GTSNPN, CDR2 SVGIG (reference sequence). This CDR3 spans 14 amino acids. CDR3 protein: CAWSVGGADYGYTF. The DNA of the CDR3 is TGTGCCTGGAGTGTAGGGGGCGCGGACTATGGCTACACCTTC.

The V and J genes are TRBV7-9 and TRBJ2-2; 10 nucleotides match TRBD1. The CDR3 sequence is 14 residues long. The trim removed 2 bases at V and 12 bases at J, leaving 6 bases unmatched. In germline, CDR1 is SEHNR, CDR2 FQNEAQ (reference sequence). CDR3 coding DNA: TGTGCCAGCAGCTTAAGGGACAGGGGTCGCAAGCTGTTTTTT. Encoded protein: CASSLRDRGRKLFF.

The rearrangement uses TRBV19 and TRBJ1-3, with 10 bases lining up with TRBD1. The germline CDR1 and CDR2 sequences are LNHDA and SQIVND (reference sequence). The CDR3 contains 18 residues. Trimming at V came to 5 bases and at J to 4 bases, leaving 14 bases not matched to a gene. The CDR3 loop is CASSDRGRLDRLGNTIYF. CDR3 nucleotides: TGTGCCAGTAGTGACAGGGGGCGGCTCGACCGGCTCGGAAACACCATATATTTT.

Turning to this clonotype: The junction departs from germline at one end; a sequencing error may be responsible. The gene calls are TRBV6-1 and TRBJ1-6; D not certain. CDR1 and CDR2 from the germline V gene are MNHNS and SASEGT. The CDR3 length is 14 residues. This CDR3 reads CTSSEVWENSPLHF. The CDR3, as DNA: TGTACCAGCAGTGAAGTCTGGGAGAATTCACCCCTCCACTTT.

The chain employs TRBV30 and TRBJ1-2; 9 nucleotides match TRBD1. CDR1 is GTSNPN, CDR2 SVGIG, per germline (reference sequence). V lost 5 bases, J lost 4 bases, and 2 bases stayed unmatched. The CDR3 is 12 amino acids. CDR3 loop: CAWGTGIYGYTF. CDR3 coding DNA: TGTGCCTGGGGGACAGGGATCTATGGCTACACCTTC.

This clonotype showed up just a few times. The rearrangement links TRBV6-5 to TRBJ1-1; D uncertain. Between the trimmed V and J ends, which lost 0 bases and 5 bases, there was a span of 10 bases. The germline V gene has CDR1 MNHEY and CDR2 SVGAGI. The CDR3 length is 14 residues. The CDR3 DNA follows: TGTGCCAGCAGTTACTCGACATCGTTTACTGAAGCTTTCTTT. Its translation: CASSYSTSFTEAFF.

The gene calls are TRBV4-2 and TRBJ2-3; D remains unclear. This CDR3 comprises 13 residues. The V and J ends lost 0 bases and 6 bases respectively, with 7 bases between them. Looked up from germline, CDR1 is LGHNA and CDR2 is YNFKEQ. The CDR3 DNA follows: TGTGCCAGCAGCCAAGATTCTATCGATACGCAGTATTTT. Its protein product is CASSQDSIDTQYF.

The rearrangement links TRBV18 to TRBJ1-5, with D possibly TRBD1 on 6 matching bases. The CDR3 has 16 amino acids. From germline, CDR1 is KGHSH and CDR2 LQKENI. Deletions cut 2 bases from V and 3 bases from J, with 14 bases between. The CDR3 coding sequence is TGTGCCAGCTCACCATACAGGGATAGGAACAATCAGCCCCAGCATTTT. It encodes CASSPYRDRNNQPQHF.

This chain joins TRBV2 and TRBJ2-2, with 10 nucleotides matching TRBD2. Germline CDR1 is SNHLY and CDR2 is FYNNEI. This CDR3 spans 15 amino acids. J gave up 5 bases and V 2 bases, and 2 bases lay outside the gene matches. The chain's CDR3 is CASSELAGVTGELFF. DNA for the CDR3: TGTGCCAGCAGTGAACTAGCGGGGGTTACCGGGGAGCTGTTTTTT. The whole variable domain, filled in from reference TRBV2 and TRBJ2-2, reads EPEVTQTPSHQVTQMGQEVILRCVPISNHLYFYWYRQILGQKVEFLVSFYNNEISEKSEIFDDQFSVERPDGSNFTLKIRSTKLEDSAMYFCASSELAGVTGELFFGEGSRLTVL.

This clonotype was found a few times. The rearrangement joins TRBV6-1 to TRBJ1-1; 7 positions agree with TRBD1. V was clipped by 8 bases and J by 3 bases; unmatched bases: 9. CDR3 size: 14 residues. Germline V gives CDR1 MNHNS, CDR2 SASEGT. The CDR3 nucleotides read TGTGCCAGCGGAGAGACAGGGCCTTACACTGAAGCTTTCTTT. Translating gives CASGETGPYTEAFF.